This entry concerns a single T cell receptor beta chain. Its antigen is still unknown. The sample comes from a study of CXCR3-negative and CXCR3-positive naive CD8 T cells. Study-level points and caveats: Relative to CXCR3-negative naive cells, CXCR3-positive naive cells had more hydrophobic TRB CDR3s. Naive cells, whether CXCR3-negative or CXCR3-positive, had similar TRBV-TRBJ usage, while memory cells differed. From TRB CDR3 properties, TCR strength was inferred; surface CD5 did not differ between naive subsets.

The authors made the TRB cDNA libraries by 5' RACE using UMI labels. TCRdb reworked the 5' RACE reads into one entry per CDR3 protein, no DNA. The listing records about 98,000 distinct CDR3 sequences. The length of the CDR3 is 13 residues. Germline V gives CDR1 SGHDN, CDR2 FVKESK. The sequence was obtained from a human donor in good health. Some clones in this sample may be carry-over from other donors' samples. The sample comprised naive CXCR3+ CD8+ T cells from blood. Regarding subset: CD45RO-CCR7+CD27+CD95- naive CD8+ T cells expressing CXCR3 (TNR3+). V is TRBV14 and J is TRBJ2-7; the TCRdb D gene call, TRBD2, has no DNA to confirm it. The CDR3 region is CASSRLLEDEQYF. The full variable domain, its missing parts supplied by reference TRBV14 and TRBJ2-7, is EAGVTQFPSHSVIEKGQTVTLRCDPISGHDNLYWYRRVMGKEIKFLLHFVKESKQDESGMPNNRFLAERTGGTYSTLKVQPAELEDSGVYFCASSRLLEDEQYFGPGTRLTVT.